The 17 T cell receptor beta chains below all came from one sample that was sequenced in a study of OX40 agonist ivuxolimab in advanced cancers. Profiling relied on immunoSEQ multiplex PCR, and the TCRdb table lists in-frame clones only, not all of them. This table has around 50,000 clones, roughly four fifths appearing once. This specimen consisted of CD4+ or CD8+ T cells sorted from blood, obtained in a trial of the OX40 agonist ivuxolimab. These receptors all come from an adult with an advanced solid tumor such as melanoma, head and neck, liver or kidney cancer.

This clone is categorized as medium-sized (0.01 to 0.1%). The chain employs TRBV5-6 and TRBJ1-6, with a possible D match to TRBD1 (6 bases). Germline loops: CDR1 SGHDT, CDR2 YYEEEE. The CDR3 runs to 17 residues. Trimming removed 0 bases at V and 4 bases at J, with 14 bases between. The CDR3 spells CASSLGQGIAYNSPLHF. The CDR3 bases are TGTGCCAGCAGCTTGGGGCAGGGGATAGCATATAATTCACCCCTCCACTTT.

This clone was picked up a small number of times. This chain joins TRBV7-6 and TRBJ2-2; 9 positions match TRBD2. Germline assignment: CDR1 SGHVS and CDR2 FNYEAQ. This CDR3 has 17 amino acids. J gave up 0 bases and V 0 bases, and 2 bases lay outside the gene matches. The CDR3 is CASSLASGGSNTGELFF. The CDR3 DNA follows: TGTGCCAGCAGCTTAGCTAGCGGGGGCTCGAACACCGGGGAGCTGTTTTTT.

The rearrangement links TRBV15 to TRBJ1-5, with D possibly being TRBD1 (6 bases). Germline CDR1 LNHNV, CDR2 YYDKDF (reference sequence). The V and J ends lost 3 bases and 5 bases respectively, with 11 bases between them. This CDR3 contains 14 residues. This chain's CDR3 is CATSRGGHDQPQHF. In DNA form, the CDR3 reads TGTGCCACCAGCAGGGGGGGGCATGATCAGCCCCAGCATTTT.

The chain joins TRBV11-3 to TRBJ2-1; 8 bases match TRBD2. Germline V lookup: CDR1 SGHNT, CDR2 YENEEA. The CDR3 is made up of 15 amino acids. Trimming took 1 base from V and 5 from J; bases not matched to a gene: 4. The CDR3 loop reads CASSLAGGDDNEQFF. The CDR3 DNA is TGTGCCAGCAGCTTAGCGGGGGGGGATGACAATGAGCAGTTCTTC.

There are a few counts of this clone. The V gene is TRBV6-5, the J gene TRBJ1-5, with a possible D match to TRBD1 (5 bases). The CDR3 covers 13 residues. Per germline, CDR1 MNHEY and CDR2 SVGAGI. Trimming removed 5 bases at V and 7 bases at J, with 12 bases between. The CDR3 reads CASSKGLEQPQHF. The CDR3 DNA reads TGTGCCAGCAGTAAGGGGCTGGAACAGCCCCAGCATTTT.

The chain employs TRBV19 and TRBJ1-5, with a possible D match to TRBD1 (5 bases). V lost 7 bases to trimming and J lost 6 bases, with 19 bases between them. The CDR3 is 15 residues long. Germline-derived CDR1 and CDR2 are LNHDA and SQIVND (reference sequence). CDR3 coding DNA: TGTGCCAGTAAATCGGGGCCCGCCGAGAGTCAGCCCCAGCATTTT. It is translated as CASKSGPAESQPQHF.

The rearrangement links TRBV6-1 to TRBJ2-1, with 8 positions matching TRBD1. The CDR3 sequence is 15 residues long. Germline CDR1 is MNHNS and CDR2 is SASEGT. Unmatched junction bases numbered 6, after V lost 2 bases and J lost 6 bases. The CDR3, as DNA: TGTGCCAGCAGTGAATTGTTCACAGGGGGCAATGAGCAGTTCTTC. Residues: CASSELFTGGNEQFF.

This chain links TRBV6-6 with TRBJ1-1; a weak D match, TRBD1 (6 bases). This CDR3 has 16 amino acids. Germline CDR1 reads MNHNY; CDR2 reads SVGAGI (reference sequence). V was clipped by 0 bases and J by 6 bases, with 17 bases between them. The CDR3 spells CASSYSWGASFAEAFF. For the CDR3, the DNA is TGTGCCAGCAGTTACTCGTGGGGGGCGTCGTTTGCTGAAGCTTTCTTT.

The chain carries TRBV19 and TRBJ2-3; 7 bases align to TRBD1. The germline gives CDR1 LNHDA, CDR2 SQIVND (reference sequence). The CDR3 totals 15 residues. The V segment lost 5 bases and the J segment 3 bases; nucleotides outside the gene matches: 8. The CDR3 is CASSGAGGRTDTQYF. The CDR3 DNA reads TGTGCCAGTAGTGGGGCAGGGGGAAGGACAGATACGCAGTATTTT. Based on the CDR3 plus reference TRBV19 and TRBJ2-3, the full variable domain is DGGITQSPKYLFRKEGQNVTLSCEQNLNHDAMYWYRQDPGQGLRLIYYSQIVNDFQKGDIAEGYSVSREKKESFPLTVTSAQKNPTAFYLCASSGAGGRTDTQYFGPGTRLTVL.

The chain has TRBV18 and TRBJ1-3, with TRBD1 as a possible D gene (6 bases). The germline V gene has CDR1 KGHSH and CDR2 LQKENI. The CDR3 length is 15 residues. V gave up 5 bases and J gave up 0 bases, with 11 bases separating them. This chain's CDR3 is CASSTGLGSGNTIYF. CDR3 nucleotides: TGTGCCAGCTCAACAGGGCTTGGCTCTGGAAACACCATATATTTT.

This clone was recorded a few times. The chain is built from TRBV19 and TRBJ2-7; D is possibly TRBD1 (6 bases). Trimming took off 5 bases at V and 3 bases at J, with 17 bases between the two ends. The CDR3 runs to 15 residues. Looked up from germline, CDR1 is LNHDA and CDR2 is SQIVND (reference sequence). The CDR3 nucleotides are TGTGCCAGTAGTGGGGGCACCCGACCCCTCTACGAGCAGTACTTC. Translated: CASSGGTRPLYEQYF.

This chain's CDR3 is CASSLAQIQETQYF. Written as DNA, the CDR3 is TGCGCCAGCAGCTTGGCGCAGATCCAAGAGACCCAGTACTTC. The rearrangement joins TRBV5-1 to TRBJ2-5, with D unresolved. Between the trimmed V and J ends, which lost 0 bases and 1 base, there was a span of 7 bases. The CDR3 has 14 amino acids. CDR1 is SGHRS and CDR2 is YFSETQ in the germline V gene.

V gene TRBV19 combines with J gene TRBJ2-1, with 8 bases lining up with TRBD1. The trim removed 4 bases at V and 15 bases at J, leaving 5 bases unmatched. The CDR3 spans 11 residues. The germline V gene encodes CDR1 LNHDA and CDR2 SQIVND (reference sequence). This chain's CDR3 is CASSRTGRRFF. The CDR3 nucleotides read TGTGCCAGTAGTAGGACAGGGCGGAGGTTCTTC.

This chain uses TRBV7-2 with TRBJ2-2; 9 bases match TRBD2. Germline loops: CDR1 SGHTA, CDR2 FQGNSA. The CDR3 is 16 residues long. The junction had 4 bases not matched to a gene; V was cut back by 2 bases and J by 3 bases. The CDR3, as DNA: TGTGCCAGCAGCTTAAATAGCGGGAGCGACACCGGGGAGCTGTTTTTT. Amino acids: CASSLNSGSDTGELFF.

The V and J genes are TRBV28 and TRBJ2-7; no reliable D call. The V gene lost 3 bases and the J gene lost 0 bases, with 9 bases spanning the gap. The CDR3 consists of 14 residues. Germline CDR1 is MDHEN and CDR2 is SYDVKM. CDR3 region: CASSFQFLSYEQYF. The CDR3 DNA reads as TGTGCCAGCAGTTTTCAGTTCCTCTCCTACGAGCAGTACTTC.

This chain links TRBV6-6 with TRBJ1-5, with unresolved D. The germline gives CDR1 MNHNY, CDR2 SVGAGI (reference sequence). The CDR3 is made up of 12 amino acids. Deletions cut 5 bases from V and 0 bases from J, with 2 bases between. This CDR3 is CASSPSNQPQHF. The CDR3 DNA follows: TGTGCCAGCAGTCCTAGCAATCAGCCCCAGCATTTT.

The chain combines TRBV5-8 with TRBJ2-1; 8 bases map to TRBD1. Germline V gene lookup returns CDR1 SGHTS and CDR2 YDEGEE. This CDR3 spans 13 amino acids. The V gene end was trimmed by 4 bases and the J gene end by 7 bases; junction bases not matched to a gene: 4. CDR3: CASSRQGANEQFF. The CDR3 nucleotides read TGTGCCAGCAGCCGGCAGGGGGCGAATGAGCAGTTCTTC.